One and the same sample provided the 12 T cell receptor beta chains below, sequenced in a study of vaccination and CD4 T cells after COVID-19 (dated 2022 in TCRdb). According to the study, the label for this sample's treatment or condition signals: approximately nine-day PBMC culture with coronavirus spike peptide pools or control peptides (ViraFEST assay). For these receptors, no antigen is known. The library was prepared using PCR. The instrument was an Illumina iSeq 100. At the Johns Hopkins FTIC core, DNA from the cultured CD4+ T cells underwent TCR sequencing with the Oncomine TCR Beta short-read assay. TCRdb itself trimmed the public reads at Q25 with fastp, ran MiXCR and retained productive beta chains. Every distinct CDR3 protein forms one entry, paired with its most common genes and DNA. The sample table shows over 20,000 distinct CDR3 sequences, and about 59% are seen once. Less than 7% of the sample is held by the ten biggest clonotypes.

Sequencing was done on a sample of CD4+ T cells from blood, cultured in vitro. These receptors originate from a human donor who had recovered from COVID-19.

This clonotype was seen just once. V and J are TRBV10-2 and TRBJ1-3; the D is unclear. Trimming cost V 6 bases and J 0 bases, with 9 bases left between them. Germline V gives CDR1 WSHSY, CDR2 SAAADI. This CDR3 region has 14 residues. CDR3 bases: TGCGCCAGCAGAGGCGGTCCCTCTGGAAACACCATATATTTT. The encoded protein is CASRGGPSGNTIYF.

V and J are TRBV19 and TRBJ1-2; D is perhaps TRBD1 (5 bases). The germline gives CDR1 LNHDA, CDR2 SQIVND (reference sequence). The V end was cut by 7 bases, the J end by 2 bases, with 17 bases between. There are 15 residues in the CDR3. Written as DNA, the CDR3 is TGTGCCAGTACCACCTTGCAAGGGGCGAACTATGGCTACACCTTC. Translation gives CASTTLQGANYGYTF.

The chain employs TRBV30 and TRBJ1-1; D might be TRBD1 (5 bases). V lost 3 bases and J lost 5, with 13 bases in between. Germline CDR1 GTSNPN, CDR2 SVGIG (reference sequence). This CDR3 comprises 13 residues. The CDR3 is CAWSLMGVTEAFF. CDR3 DNA: TGTGCCTGGAGCCTCATGGGGGTAACTGAAGCTTTCTTT.

The table lists this clonotype with a few counts. This chain uses TRBV30 with TRBJ1-1; D is unclear. V was trimmed by 1 base and J by 1 base, leaving 10 bases between them. Germline loops: CDR1 GTSNPN, CDR2 SVGIG (reference sequence). The CDR3 is 14 residues long. This CDR3 is CAWSEYPKNTEAFF. CDR3 sequence (DNA): TGTGCCTGGAGTGAATACCCAAAGAACACTGAAGCTTTCTTT.

This chain joins TRBV19 and TRBJ2-2, with D possibly matching TRBD2 (5 bases). The germline V and J ends were trimmed by 5 bases and 1 base, with 11 bases remaining between them. The CDR3 consists of 15 residues. Germline V gives CDR1 LNHDA, CDR2 SQIVND (reference sequence). The CDR3 loop reads CASSWSGLNTGELFF. DNA for the CDR3: TGTGCCAGTAGTTGGAGCGGATTGAACACCGGGGAGCTGTTTTTT.

The J gene is TRBJ2-3, the V gene TRBV7-9; no firm D call. The CDR3 covers 16 residues. V lost 4 bases to trimming and J lost 1 base, with 15 bases between them. The germline V gene encodes CDR1 SEHNR and CDR2 FQNEAQ (reference sequence). The CDR3 here is CASSSWSGRGTDTQYF. Written as DNA, the CDR3 is TGTGCCAGCAGCTCATGGAGTGGCAGAGGCACAGATACGCAGTATTTT.

The chain joins TRBV7-2 to TRBJ2-2, with TRBD1 matching 9 bases. In germline, CDR1 is SGHTA, CDR2 FQGNSA. CDR3 length: 15 amino acids. Losses at the gene ends were 4 bases for V and 7 bases for J; bases not matched to a gene: 7. CDR3 protein: CASSYGTGSSGELFF. DNA for the CDR3: TGTGCCAGCAGCTACGGGACAGGGAGTAGCGGGGAGCTGTTTTTT.

The chain joins TRBV2 to TRBJ2-3, with a tentative D call TRBD2 (6 bases). Trimming took off 7 bases at V and 4 bases at J, with 12 bases between the two ends. CDR1 is SNHLY, CDR2 FYNNEI, per germline. The CDR3 length is 13 residues. The CDR3 DNA sequence: TGTGCCAGCATGAAGCGGGCGGCAGATACGCAGTATTTT. Encoded protein: CASMKRAADTQYF.

In its sample, this clonotype was seen once. A read error may produce the germline difference seen at one junction end. The chain employs TRBV7-2 and TRBJ2-7, with D perhaps TRBD1 (5 bases). There are 15 residues in the CDR3. The germline gives CDR1 SGHTA, CDR2 FQGNSA. The CDR3 here is CASSQLKQASYEQYF. The DNA for the CDR3 is TGCGCCAGCAGCCAATTGAAACAGGCGTCCTACGAGCAGTACTTC.

Only a few counts were recorded for this clonotype. The chain is built from TRBV9 and TRBJ1-1; no definite D call. The CDR3 covers 14 residues. V shed 4 bases and J shed 3 bases, with 13 bases lying between them. The germline CDR1 and CDR2 sequences are SGDLS and YYNGEE. This CDR3 is CASSPTRVHTEAFF. Here the CDR3 DNA reads TGTGCCAGCAGCCCCACACGGGTCCACACTGAAGCTTTCTTT. Supplemented by reference TRBV9 and TRBJ1-1, the full variable domain reads DSGVTQTPKHLITATGQRVTLRCSPRSGDLSVYWYQQSLDQGLQFLIQYYNGEERAKGNILERFSAQQFPDLHSELNLSSLELGDSALYFCASSPTRVHTEAFFGQGTRLTVV.

This clonotype was seen only a few times. The V and J genes are TRBV28 and TRBJ1-5; weak D call: TRBD1 (5 bases). Trimming took off 7 bases at V and 0 bases at J, with 16 bases between the two ends. The germline gives CDR1 MDHEN, CDR2 SYDVKM. The length of the CDR3 is 16 residues. CDR3 region: CASTSSLGGSNQPQHF. Written as DNA, the CDR3 is TGTGCCAGCACCTCGTCCCTTGGGGGTAGCAATCAGCCCCAGCATTTT.

V gene TRBV28 combines with J gene TRBJ2-3; the D is unclear. The CDR3 length is 15 residues. With 6 bases removed from V and 1 base from J, the gap between germline ends came to 14 bases. The germline CDR1 and CDR2 sequences are MDHEN and SYDVKM. CDR3 residues: CASSQPSSGTDTQYF. The CDR3 DNA is TGTGCCAGCAGCCAGCCCTCTTCTGGCACAGATACGCAGTATTTT.